The clone carrying this T cell receptor (beta chain) was detected only a few times. These data belong to a study of T cell changes during pregnancy in multiple sclerosis. The protocol was immunoSEQ multiplex PCR, while the TCRdb copy is restricted to in-frame clones and leaves out a portion. The repertoire holds fewer than 110,000 clones, with roughly nine tenths as singletons. V gave up 5 bases and J gave up 5 bases, with 15 bases separating them. The CDR3 consists of 13 residues. The germline gives CDR1 SQVTM, CDR2 ANQGSEA. Sequenced material: peripheral blood, taken after pregnancy. This sequence originates from a female donor with multiple sclerosis, enrolled in a pregnancy study. This chain links TRBV29-1 with TRBJ1-1, with D possibly matching TRBD1 (5 bases). The CDR3 region has the DNA TGCAGCGTTATGGGCGGGGGAGGAACTGAAGCTTTCTTT. Protein product: CSVMGGGGTEAFF.